Listed below are T cell receptor beta chains from one sample, sequenced in a study of human T cells and chemical hapten exposure. TCRdb analysed the RACE reads with MiXCR anew, one entry per CDR3 protein. In the table there are about 190,000 distinct CDR3 sequences, around 23% of which are singletons. Sequenced here: whole blood, sampled in connection with sensitization to the hapten diphenylcyclopropenone (DPC). Every receptor here comes from a woman aged 40 to 50 with alopecia areata. Some clones in this sample may be carry-over from other donors' samples. Each CDR3 is given with its conserved first and last residue. D genes are given only for firm matches. Clone size appears in some rows only: once, few, many, or a class for an expanded clone.

v_call: TRBV7-2
d_call: TRBD1
clone_size: few
j_call: TRBJ1-1
cdr3_aa: CASSLRAGGAFF
cdr3_nt: TGTGCCAGCAGCTTAAGAGCAGGGGGAGCTTTCTTT

v_call: TRBV7-2
d_call: .
clone_size: .
j_call: TRBJ2-5
cdr3_aa: CASSPPGVETQYF
cdr3_nt: TGTGCCAGCAGCCCCCCAGGGGTGGAGACCCAGTACTTC

v_call: TRBV27
d_call: .
clone_size: .
j_call: TRBJ2-7
cdr3_aa: CASSPFQGLNEQYF
cdr3_nt: TGTGCCAGCAGTCCGTTTCAGGGTCTAAACGAGCAGTACTTC

v_call: TRBV6-5
d_call: .
clone_size: few
j_call: TRBJ1-4
cdr3_aa: CASSYSPGTNEKLFF
cdr3_nt: TGTGCCAGCAGTTACTCCCCAGGGACTAATGAAAAACTGTTTTTT

v_call: TRBV11-2
d_call: .
clone_size: few
j_call: TRBJ1-1
cdr3_aa: CASSLDGWRRAFF
cdr3_nt: TGTGCCAGCAGCTTAGATGGGTGGAGAAGGGCTTTCTTT

v_call: TRBV28
d_call: TRBD2
clone_size: few
j_call: TRBJ2-7
cdr3_aa: CASSLERASGTSEQYF
cdr3_nt: TGTGCCAGCAGTTTAGAGCGGGCTAGCGGGACCTCCGAGCAGTACTTC

v_call: TRBV6-5
d_call: .
clone_size: few
j_call: TRBJ1-1
cdr3_aa: CATLGAVNTEAFF
cdr3_nt: TGTGCCACGCTGGGGGCGGTGAACACTGAAGCTTTCTTT

v_call: TRBV12-3/TRBV12-4
d_call: .
clone_size: many
j_call: TRBJ2-2
cdr3_aa: CASSPRQANTGELFF
cdr3_nt: TGTGCCAGCAGTCCCCGACAGGCGAACACCGGGGAGCTGTTTTTT

v_call: TRBV7-9
d_call: .
clone_size: few
j_call: TRBJ1-1
cdr3_aa: CASSPMLTTEAFF
cdr3_nt: TGTGCCAGCAGCCCAATGCTAACCACTGAAGCTTTCTTT

v_call: TRBV12-3/TRBV12-4
d_call: .
clone_size: .
j_call: TRBJ2-7
cdr3_aa: CASSPRGIYYEQYF
cdr3_nt: TGTGCCAGCAGTCCTAGGGGAATTTACTACGAGCAGTACTTC

v_call: TRBV7-9
d_call: .
clone_size: few
j_call: TRBJ2-2
cdr3_aa: CASSLAGVAGELFF
cdr3_nt: TGTGCCAGCAGCTTAGCCGGGGTTGCCGGGGAGCTGTTTTTT

v_call: TRBV6-1
d_call: .
clone_size: .
j_call: TRBJ2-7
cdr3_aa: CASSEPDRPAWEQYF
cdr3_nt: TGTGCCAGCAGTGAACCCGACAGGCCAGCGTGGGAGCAGTACTTC

v_call: TRBV7-2
d_call: .
clone_size: .
j_call: TRBJ2-2
cdr3_aa: CASSHTSNTGELFF
cdr3_nt: TGTGCCAGCAGCCACACCTCAAACACCGGGGAGCTGTTTTTT

v_call: TRBV2
d_call: .
clone_size: .
j_call: TRBJ2-5
cdr3_aa: CASTLQGVETQYF
cdr3_nt: TGTGCCAGCACCCTACAGGGAGTGGAGACCCAGTACTTC

v_call: TRBV5-1
d_call: .
clone_size: few
j_call: TRBJ2-1
cdr3_aa: CASSLESGAWNEQFF
cdr3_nt: TGCGCCAGCAGCTTGGAGTCGGGAGCGTGGAATGAGCAGTTCTTC

v_call: TRBV29-1
d_call: .
clone_size: .
j_call: TRBJ2-3
cdr3_aa: CSVEGEASDTQYF
cdr3_nt: TGCAGCGTTGAAGGGGAGGCCTCAGATACGCAGTATTTT

v_call: TRBV2
d_call: TRBD1
clone_size: .
j_call: TRBJ1-5
cdr3_aa: CASRGQGRNQPQHF
cdr3_nt: TGTGCCAGCAGGGGACAGGGGCGCAATCAGCCCCAGCATTTT

v_call: TRBV19
d_call: .
clone_size: .
j_call: TRBJ1-5
cdr3_aa: CASSLRDSGSEPQHF
cdr3_nt: TGTGCCAGTAGTCTAAGGGACTCAGGCTCAGAGCCCCAGCATTTT

v_call: TRBV29-1
d_call: TRBD1
clone_size: .
j_call: TRBJ2-1
cdr3_aa: CSVGPGQDYNEQFF
cdr3_nt: TGCAGCGTTGGCCCGGGACAGGACTACAATGAGCAGTTCTTC

v_call: TRBV30
d_call: TRBD2
clone_size: .
j_call: TRBJ2-1
cdr3_aa: CAWIYGRVNEQFF
cdr3_nt: TGTGCCTGGATCTACGGGAGGGTCAATGAGCAGTTCTTC

v_call: TRBV7-9
d_call: .
clone_size: .
j_call: TRBJ1-1
cdr3_aa: CASSPQSGSEAFF
cdr3_nt: TGTGCCAGCAGCCCGCAATCAGGGTCTGAAGCTTTCTTT

v_call: TRBV12-3/TRBV12-4
d_call: .
clone_size: few
j_call: TRBJ1-2
cdr3_aa: CASSLSGGARAYGYTF
cdr3_nt: TGTGCCAGCAGCCTGAGTGGAGGGGCAAGGGCCTATGGCTACACCTTC

v_call: TRBV4-2
d_call: .
clone_size: .
j_call: TRBJ2-7
cdr3_aa: CASSQATVFGAGHEQYF
cdr3_nt: TGTGCCAGCAGCCAAGCTACGGTCTTTGGCGCGGGCCACGAGCAGTACTTC

v_call: TRBV28
d_call: .
clone_size: .
j_call: TRBJ1-3
cdr3_aa: CASIRTGGSSGNTIYF
cdr3_nt: TGTGCCAGCATACGGACCGGGGGATCCTCTGGAAACACCATATATTTT

v_call: TRBV7-9
d_call: TRBD2
clone_size: .
j_call: TRBJ2-7
cdr3_aa: CASSLGGLAGGLSYEQYF
cdr3_nt: TGTGCCAGCAGCTTAGGAGGTCTAGCGGGAGGACTTTCCTACGAGCAGTACTTC

v_call: TRBV10-3
d_call: .
clone_size: .
j_call: TRBJ2-5
cdr3_aa: CAISEYRSQETQYF
cdr3_nt: TGTGCCATCAGTGAGTACAGGTCCCAAGAGACCCAGTACTTC

v_call: TRBV28
d_call: TRBD2
clone_size: few
j_call: TRBJ2-7
cdr3_aa: CASSFLASGRLGLQYF
cdr3_nt: TGTGCCAGCAGTTTTTTGGCTAGCGGGAGACTAGGGCTGCAGTACTTC

v_call: TRBV9
d_call: .
clone_size: .
j_call: TRBJ2-3
cdr3_aa: CASSVSSTDTQYF
cdr3_nt: TGTGCCAGCAGCGTCTCTAGCACAGATACGCAGTATTTT

v_call: TRBV4-1
d_call: TRBD1
clone_size: few
j_call: TRBJ2-3
cdr3_aa: CASSQEAGGVDTQYF
cdr3_nt: TGCGCCAGCAGCCAAGAAGCAGGGGGCGTAGATACGCAGTATTTT

v_call: TRBV6-2/TRBV6-3
d_call: TRBD2
clone_size: few
j_call: TRBJ2-3
cdr3_aa: CASMKRGYTDTQYF
cdr3_nt: TGTGCCAGCATGAAGCGGGGGTACACAGATACGCAGTATTTT

v_call: TRBV10-3
d_call: TRBD1
clone_size: many
j_call: TRBJ2-1
cdr3_aa: CAISDWTGQNEQFF
cdr3_nt: TGTGCCATCAGTGATTGGACAGGGCAGAATGAGCAGTTCTTC

v_call: TRBV29-1
d_call: .
clone_size: few
j_call: TRBJ2-7
cdr3_aa: CSVAGPDNEQYF
cdr3_nt: TGCAGCGTTGCGGGGCCGGATAACGAGCAGTACTTC

v_call: TRBV19
d_call: .
clone_size: .
j_call: TRBJ1-5
cdr3_aa: CASKPGPNQPQHF
cdr3_nt: TGTGCCAGTAAACCAGGGCCAAATCAGCCCCAGCATTTT

v_call: TRBV10-3
d_call: .
clone_size: once
j_call: TRBJ2-7
cdr3_aa: CAISTGSYEQYF
cdr3_nt: TGTGCCATCTCCACCGGTTCCTACGAGCAGTACTTC

v_call: TRBV5-1
d_call: .
clone_size: .
j_call: TRBJ2-7
cdr3_aa: CASSLARTDEQYF
cdr3_nt: TGCGCCAGCAGCTTGGCCAGAACAGACGAGCAGTACTTC

v_call: TRBV29-1
d_call: TRBD1
clone_size: few
j_call: TRBJ1-2
cdr3_aa: CSVGSGQFNGYTF
cdr3_nt: TGCAGCGTTGGGTCGGGACAGTTCAATGGCTACACCTTC

v_call: TRBV11-2
d_call: .
clone_size: few
j_call: TRBJ2-7
cdr3_aa: CASSYRGVEEQYF
cdr3_nt: TGTGCCAGCAGCTACAGAGGGGTGGAGGAGCAGTACTTC

v_call: TRBV6-5
d_call: .
clone_size: .
j_call: TRBJ1-1
cdr3_aa: CASSFSPKRDTEAFF
cdr3_nt: TGTGCCAGCAGTTTCAGCCCCAAGAGGGACACTGAAGCTTTCTTT

v_call: TRBV29-1
d_call: .
clone_size: few
j_call: TRBJ2-7
cdr3_aa: CSVEDWAGSRQLYF
cdr3_nt: TGCAGCGTTGAAGATTGGGCGGGGTCACGGCAACTGTACTTC

v_call: TRBV7-2
d_call: .
clone_size: .
j_call: TRBJ2-3
cdr3_aa: CASSLNEGSTDTQYF
cdr3_nt: TGTGCCAGCAGCTTAAATGAGGGGAGCACAGATACGCAGTATTTT

v_call: TRBV5-6
d_call: .
clone_size: .
j_call: TRBJ2-2
cdr3_aa: CASSLSGLTGELFF
cdr3_nt: TGTGCCAGCAGCTTGAGCGGTCTTACCGGGGAGCTGTTTTTT